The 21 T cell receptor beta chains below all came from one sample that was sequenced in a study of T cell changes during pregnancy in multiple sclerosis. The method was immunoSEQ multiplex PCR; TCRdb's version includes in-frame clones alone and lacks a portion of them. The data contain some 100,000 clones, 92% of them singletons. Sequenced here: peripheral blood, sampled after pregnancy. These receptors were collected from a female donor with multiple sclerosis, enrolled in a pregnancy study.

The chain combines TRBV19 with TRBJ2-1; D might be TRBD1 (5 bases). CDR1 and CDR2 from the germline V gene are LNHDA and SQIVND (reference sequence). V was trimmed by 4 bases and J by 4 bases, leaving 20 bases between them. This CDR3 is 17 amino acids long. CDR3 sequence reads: CASSTVGRANLYNEQFF. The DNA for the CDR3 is TGTGCCAGTAGTACCGTGGGCAGGGCGAATCTATACAATGAGCAGTTCTTC.

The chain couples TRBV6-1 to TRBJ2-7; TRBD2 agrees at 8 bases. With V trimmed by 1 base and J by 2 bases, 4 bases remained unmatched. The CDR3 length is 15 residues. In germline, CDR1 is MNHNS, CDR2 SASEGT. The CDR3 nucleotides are TGTGCCAGCAGTGAAGAGGGCGGGGGGCCCTACGAGCAGTACTTC. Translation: CASSEEGGGPYEQYF.

The CDR3 coding sequence is TGCAGCGTCCGGGGGATTGCTACCTTAGAGACCCAGTACTTC. Its protein product is CSVRGIATLETQYF. This rearrangement joins TRBV29-1 to TRBJ2-5, with a weak D call TRBD2 (6 bases). CDR1 SQVTM and CDR2 ANQGSEA come from the germline V gene. V was pared by 6 bases and J by 4 bases, with 18 bases between. This CDR3 comprises 14 residues. The full variable domain, its missing parts supplied by reference TRBV29-1 and TRBJ2-5, is SAVISQKPSRDICQRGTSLTIQCQVDSQVTMMFWYRQQPGQSLTLIATANQGSEATYESGFVIDKFPISRPNLTFSTLTVSNMSPEDSSIYLCSVRGIATLETQYFGPGTRLLVL.

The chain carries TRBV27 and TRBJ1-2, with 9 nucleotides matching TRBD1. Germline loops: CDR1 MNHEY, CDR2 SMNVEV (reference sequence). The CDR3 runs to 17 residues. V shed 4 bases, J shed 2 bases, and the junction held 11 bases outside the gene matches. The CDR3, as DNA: TGTGCCAGCAGTTCTATAACCGGGACAGGGCCAAACTATGGCTACACCTTC. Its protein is CASSSITGTGPNYGYTF.

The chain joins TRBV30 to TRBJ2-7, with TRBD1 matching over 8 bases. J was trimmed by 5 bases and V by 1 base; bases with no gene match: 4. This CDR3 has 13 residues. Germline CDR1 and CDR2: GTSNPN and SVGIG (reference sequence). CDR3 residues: CAWSDGTGDEQYF. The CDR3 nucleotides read TGTGCCTGGAGTGACGGGACAGGCGACGAGCAGTACTTC.

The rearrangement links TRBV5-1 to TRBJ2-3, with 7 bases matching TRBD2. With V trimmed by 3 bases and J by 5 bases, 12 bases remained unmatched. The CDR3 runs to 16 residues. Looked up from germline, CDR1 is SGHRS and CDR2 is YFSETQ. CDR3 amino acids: CASSSSRDYLQDTQYF. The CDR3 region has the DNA TGCGCCAGCAGCTCCTCCCGGGACTACCTTCAAGATACGCAGTATTTT. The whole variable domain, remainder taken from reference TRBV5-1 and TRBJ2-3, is KAGVTQTPRYLIKTRGQQVTLSCSPISGHRSVSWYQQTPGQGLQFLFEYFSETQRNKGNFPGRFSGRQFSNSRSEMNVSTLELGDSALYLCASSSSRDYLQDTQYFGPGTRLTVL.

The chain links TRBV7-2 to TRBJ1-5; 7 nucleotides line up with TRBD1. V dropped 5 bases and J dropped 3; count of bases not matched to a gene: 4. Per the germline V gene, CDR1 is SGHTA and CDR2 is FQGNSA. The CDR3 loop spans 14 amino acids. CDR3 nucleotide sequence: TGTGCCAGCAGCAACACAGGGGACAATCAGCCCCAGCATTTT. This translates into CASSNTGDNQPQHF.

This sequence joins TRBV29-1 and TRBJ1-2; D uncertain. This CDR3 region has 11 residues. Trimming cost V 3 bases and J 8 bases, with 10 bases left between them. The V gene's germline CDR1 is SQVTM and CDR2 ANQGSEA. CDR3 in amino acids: CSVDEGVGYTF. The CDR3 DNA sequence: TGCAGCGTTGATGAGGGTGTCGGCTACACCTTC.

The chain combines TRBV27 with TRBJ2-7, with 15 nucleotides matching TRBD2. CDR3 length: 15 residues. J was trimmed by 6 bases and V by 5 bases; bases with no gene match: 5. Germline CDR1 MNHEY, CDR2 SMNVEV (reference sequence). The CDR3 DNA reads TGTGCCAGCAGTCCCGGGACTAGCGGGAGGATCGAGCAGTACTTC. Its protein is CASSPGTSGRIEQYF.

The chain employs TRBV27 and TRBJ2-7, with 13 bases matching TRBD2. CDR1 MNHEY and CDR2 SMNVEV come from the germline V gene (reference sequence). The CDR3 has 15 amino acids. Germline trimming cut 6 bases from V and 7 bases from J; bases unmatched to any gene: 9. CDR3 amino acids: CASSKWTSGSGEQYF. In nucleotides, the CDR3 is TGTGCCAGCAGCAAATGGACTAGCGGGAGTGGTGAGCAGTACTTC.

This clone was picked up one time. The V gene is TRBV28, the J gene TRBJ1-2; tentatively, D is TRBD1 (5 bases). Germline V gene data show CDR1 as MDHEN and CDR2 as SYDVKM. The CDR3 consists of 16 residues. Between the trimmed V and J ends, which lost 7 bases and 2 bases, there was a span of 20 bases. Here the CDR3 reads CASIHTVGGGNYGYTF. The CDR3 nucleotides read TGTGCCAGCATTCACACAGTGGGGGGTGGAAACTATGGCTACACCTTC.

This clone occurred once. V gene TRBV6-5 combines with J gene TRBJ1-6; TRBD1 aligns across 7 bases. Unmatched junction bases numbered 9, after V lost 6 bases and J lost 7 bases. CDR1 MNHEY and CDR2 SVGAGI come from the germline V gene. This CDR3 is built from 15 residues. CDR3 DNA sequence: TGTGCCAGCAGGGACAGGATAAATTACAATTCACCCCTCCACTTT. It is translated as CASRDRINYNSPLHF.

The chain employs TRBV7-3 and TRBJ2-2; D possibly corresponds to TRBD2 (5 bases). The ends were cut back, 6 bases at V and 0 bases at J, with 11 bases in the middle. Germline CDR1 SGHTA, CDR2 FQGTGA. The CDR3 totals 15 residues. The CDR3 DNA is TGTGCCAGCAGTTGGAGCGGCCCGAACACCGGGGAGCTGTTTTTT. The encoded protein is CASSWSGPNTGELFF.

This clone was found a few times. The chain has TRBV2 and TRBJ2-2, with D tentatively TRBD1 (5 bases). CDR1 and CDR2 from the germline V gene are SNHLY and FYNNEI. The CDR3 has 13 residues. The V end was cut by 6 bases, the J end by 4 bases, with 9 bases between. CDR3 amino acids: CASSGDSTGELFF. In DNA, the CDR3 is TGTGCCAGCAGCGGTGACAGCACCGGGGAGCTGTTTTTT.

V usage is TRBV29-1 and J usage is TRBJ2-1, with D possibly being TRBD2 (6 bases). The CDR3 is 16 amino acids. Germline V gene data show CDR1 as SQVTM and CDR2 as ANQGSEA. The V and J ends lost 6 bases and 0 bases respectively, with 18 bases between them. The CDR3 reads CSVPPYGGNSYNEQFF. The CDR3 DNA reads TGCAGCGTCCCGCCGTACGGGGGTAACTCCTACAATGAGCAGTTCTTC.

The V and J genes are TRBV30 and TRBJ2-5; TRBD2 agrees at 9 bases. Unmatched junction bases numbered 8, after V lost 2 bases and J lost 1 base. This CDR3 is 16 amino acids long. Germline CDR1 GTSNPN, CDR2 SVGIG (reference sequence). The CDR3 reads CAWSWGLAGLQETQYF. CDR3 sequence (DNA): TGTGCCTGGAGTTGGGGGCTAGCGGGACTCCAAGAGACCCAGTACTTC.

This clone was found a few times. The CDR3: CASSVDRGPGTEAFF. As DNA, the CDR3 is TGTGCCAGCAGCGTAGACAGGGGTCCTGGCACTGAAGCTTTCTTT. The chain has TRBV5-5 and TRBJ1-1, with TRBD1 matching 8 bases. The CDR3 runs 15 residues. Germline V gene data show CDR1 as SGHKS and CDR2 as YYEKEE (reference sequence). With 4 bases clipped from V and 4 bases from J, the junction kept 9 bases outside the gene matches.

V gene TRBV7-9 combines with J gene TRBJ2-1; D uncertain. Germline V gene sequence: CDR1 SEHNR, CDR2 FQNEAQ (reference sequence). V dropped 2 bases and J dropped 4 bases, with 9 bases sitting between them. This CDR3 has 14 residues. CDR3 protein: CASSLYTQYNEQFF. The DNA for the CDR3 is TGTGCCAGCAGCTTATACACCCAGTACAATGAGCAGTTCTTC.

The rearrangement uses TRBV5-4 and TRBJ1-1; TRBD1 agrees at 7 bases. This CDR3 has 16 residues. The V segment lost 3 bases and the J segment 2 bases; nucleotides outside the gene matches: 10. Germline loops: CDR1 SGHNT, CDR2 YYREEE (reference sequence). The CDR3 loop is CASSSGTDRFNTEAFF. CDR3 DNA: TGTGCCAGCAGCTCCGGGACAGATAGATTTAACACTGAAGCTTTCTTT.

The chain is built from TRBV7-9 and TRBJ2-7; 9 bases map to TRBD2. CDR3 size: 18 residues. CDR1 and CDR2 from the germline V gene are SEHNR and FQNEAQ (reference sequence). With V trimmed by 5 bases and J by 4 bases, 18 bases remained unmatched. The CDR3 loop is CASSPFGGLAGPGYEQYF. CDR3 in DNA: TGTGCCAGCAGCCCCTTCGGGGGGCTAGCGGGACCTGGGTACGAGCAGTACTTC.

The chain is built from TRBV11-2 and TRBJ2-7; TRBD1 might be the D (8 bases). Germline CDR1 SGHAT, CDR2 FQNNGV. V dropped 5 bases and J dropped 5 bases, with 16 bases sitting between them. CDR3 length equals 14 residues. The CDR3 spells CASSQGTGGDEQYF. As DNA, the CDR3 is TGTGCCAGCAGCCAAGGCACAGGGGGGGACGAGCAGTACTTC.